A selection of T cell receptor beta chains follows, all from one sample in a study of immune evolution from preneoplasia to lung adenocarcinoma. Sequencing was performed with immunoSEQ multiplex PCR; in TCRdb, only in-frame clones are kept and a portion is missing. Counted here are some 4,500 clones, over 70% occurring once; the ten biggest clones make up about 7.6%. Sequencing used FFPE adjacent normal lung tissue. The receptors here all came from a person aged 55-85 years with lung adenocarcinoma. CDR3s leave out the opening cysteine and the closing phenylalanine or tryptophan. D genes are given only for firm matches.

d_call	j_call	v_call	cdr3_aa
.	TRBJ2-2	TRBV5-1	ASSDSGLVATGELF
TRBD2	TRBJ2-7	TRBV2	ASRKLAGGLSSYEQY
TRBD2	TRBJ2-1	TRBV11-3	ASSMLAGGYNEQF
.	TRBJ2-1	TRBV27	ASSSIQGGTPWEQF
.	TRBJ1-2	TRBV11-2	ASTDQIGQTNYGYT
.	TRBJ2-1	TRBV7-9	ASSSRGAGSSYNEQF
.	TRBJ1-1	TRBV7-8	ASSRTLGEGTEAF
TRBD1	TRBJ1-1	TRBV5-4	ASSLGQGGRNTEAF
.	TRBJ2-1	TRBV4-2	ASSQDLEGLEQF
.	TRBJ2-5	TRBV5-1	ASSLYQPSQETQY
TRBD1	TRBJ1-5	TRBV19	ASSPGTGFGNQPQH
.	TRBJ2-5	TRBV7-8	ASSPNALNQETQY
TRBD2	TRBJ2-1	TRBV6-1	ASLLTGGPNEQF
TRBD2	TRBJ2-7	TRBV29-1	SVGSGTSYEQY
.	TRBJ2-3	TRBV11-2	ASSLTTDTQY
.	TRBJ1-5	TRBV28	ASSLGKNQPQH
TRBD2	TRBJ2-4	TRBV7-2	ASSLTISGIAKNIQY
.	TRBJ1-2	TRBV4-1	ASSQGPIGTQNYGYT
TRBD2	TRBJ2-3	TRBV10-1	ASSSGTSRRATQY
TRBD1	TRBJ2-3	TRBV29-1	SVEEQGALDTQY
.	TRBJ2-7	TRBV6-5	ASSYSGGALDEQY
.	TRBJ2-7	TRBV4-1	ASSQRDGPYEQY
.	TRBJ2-5	TRBV6-6	ASRSGDVETQY
TRBD2	TRBJ2-1	TRBV9	ASSGLGLAGVNEQF
TRBD2	TRBJ2-2	TRBV7-2	ASSLVAGRAIGTGELF
TRBD1	TRBJ1-2	TRBV7-2	ASSRFQGEYGYT
.	TRBJ1-2	TRBV7-9	ASSPRAFGVNGYT
.	TRBJ1-1	TRBV7-9	ASTETGFNTEAF
.	TRBJ2-2	TRBV2	ASGLIPAGELF
.	TRBJ2-7	TRBV6-1	ASSALWEQY
TRBD2	TRBJ2-1	TRBV14	ASSHLRAGGTYNEQF
.	TRBJ2-7	TRBV6-6	ASTDSLSYEQY
.	TRBJ2-1	TRBV9	ASSPGGLTHNEQF
.	TRBJ1-5	TRBV27	ASSLYQPQH
.	TRBJ1-5	TRBV30	AWSVQVNQPQH
TRBD1	TRBJ1-2	TRBV27	ASARQGLYGYT
.	TRBJ2-2	TRBV6-5	ASSYGQPNTGELF
.	TRBJ1-2	TRBV28	ASSFGGALYGYT
.	TRBJ2-6	TRBV6-1	ASARESSGANVLT
.	TRBJ2-5	TRBV7-9	ASSLAQGQETQY
TRBD2	TRBJ2-3	TRBV7-3	ASSLTAGEVDTQY
TRBD2	TRBJ2-1	TRBV4-1	ASSQYPSGSSYNEQF